This T cell receptor beta chain was profiled in a study of blood T cell repertoires in COVID-19. Study overall: PBMCs, B-cell-depleted T cells, or T cells provided the cDNA or gDNA that made up the material.

Germline values: CDR1 SGHAT, CDR2 FQNNGV. Trimming left V 3 bases short and J 3 bases short, with 11 bases between. CDR3 length equals 14 residues. How the authors handled the data: It was from reference gene primer amplification that nucleated cell counts were estimated. Measured with immunoSEQ multiplex PCR; TCRdb has only the in-frame clones, and not every one. The V and J calls and the clone size are those of that table, but D and trimming were determined from the DNA. The data hold hundreds of thousands of clones, with under 90% observed a single time. Specimen: peripheral blood. The chain joins TRBV11-2 to TRBJ1-1; TRBD1 might be the D (5 bases). This TCR was recovered from a woman older than 75 with active or convalescent COVID-19. The CDR3 nucleotides are TGTGCCAGCAGCTTTGGGCAGGGATACACTGAAGCTTTCTTT. Protein sequence: CASSFGQGYTEAFF.